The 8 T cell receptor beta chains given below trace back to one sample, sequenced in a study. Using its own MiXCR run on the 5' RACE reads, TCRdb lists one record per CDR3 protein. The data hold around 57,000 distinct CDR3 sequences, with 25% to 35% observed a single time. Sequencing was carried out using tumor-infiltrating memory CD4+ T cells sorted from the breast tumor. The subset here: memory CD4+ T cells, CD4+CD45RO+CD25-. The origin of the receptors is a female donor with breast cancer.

The CDR3 loop is CSARSWAGLAGYNEQFF. The CDR3 coding sequence is TGCAGTGCTAGATCCTGGGCGGGACTAGCGGGATACAATGAGCAGTTCTTC. The chain links TRBV20-1 to TRBJ2-1, with TRBD2 identical over 13 bases. This CDR3 region has 17 residues. The ends lost 2 bases at V and 4 bases at J; junction bases unmatched: 8. Per the germline V gene, CDR1 is DFQATT and CDR2 is SNEGSKA (reference sequence).

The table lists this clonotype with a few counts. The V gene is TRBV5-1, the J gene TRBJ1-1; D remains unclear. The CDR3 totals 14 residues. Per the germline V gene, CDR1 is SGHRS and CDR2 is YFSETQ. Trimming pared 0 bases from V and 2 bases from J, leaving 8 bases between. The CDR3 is CASSLGTYNTEAFF. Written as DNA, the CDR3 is TGCGCCAGCAGCTTGGGAACATACAACACTGAAGCTTTCTTT.

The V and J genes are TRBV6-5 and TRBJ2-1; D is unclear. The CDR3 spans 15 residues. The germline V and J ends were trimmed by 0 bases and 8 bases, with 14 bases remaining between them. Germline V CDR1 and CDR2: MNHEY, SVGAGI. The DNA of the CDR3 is TGTGCCAGCAGTTACTCGATTAGGAGTAGGGATGAGCAGTTCTTC. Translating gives CASSYSIRSRDEQFF.

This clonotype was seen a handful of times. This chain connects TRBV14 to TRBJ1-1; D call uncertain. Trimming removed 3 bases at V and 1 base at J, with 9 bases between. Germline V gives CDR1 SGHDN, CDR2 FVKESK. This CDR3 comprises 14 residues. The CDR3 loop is CASSQQVENTEAFF. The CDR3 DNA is TGTGCCAGCAGCCAGCAAGTAGAGAACACTGAAGCTTTCTTT. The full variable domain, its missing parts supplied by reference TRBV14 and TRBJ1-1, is EAGVTQFPSHSVIEKGQTVTLRCDPISGHDNLYWYRRVMGKEIKFLLHFVKESKQDESGMPNNRFLAERTGGTYSTLKVQPAELEDSGVYFCASSQQVENTEAFFGQGTRLTVV.

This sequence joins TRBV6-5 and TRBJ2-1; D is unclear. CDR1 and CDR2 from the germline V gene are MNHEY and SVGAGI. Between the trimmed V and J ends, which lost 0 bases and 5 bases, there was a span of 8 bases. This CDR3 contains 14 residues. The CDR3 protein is CASSYSKRNNEQFF. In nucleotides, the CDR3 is TGTGCCAGCAGTTACTCGAAGCGAAACAATGAGCAGTTCTTC.

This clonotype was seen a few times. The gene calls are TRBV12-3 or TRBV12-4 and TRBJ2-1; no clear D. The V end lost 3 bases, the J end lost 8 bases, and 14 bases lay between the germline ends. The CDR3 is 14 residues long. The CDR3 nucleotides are TGTGCCAGCAGTTTTCGGCGTCCAGGATATGAGCAGTTCTTC. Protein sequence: CASSFRRPGYEQFF.

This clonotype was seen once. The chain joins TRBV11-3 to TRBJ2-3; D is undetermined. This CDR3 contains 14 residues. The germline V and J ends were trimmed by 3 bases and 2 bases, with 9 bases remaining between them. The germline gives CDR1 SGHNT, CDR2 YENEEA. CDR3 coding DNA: TGTGCCAGCAGCTTTGGGCCGAACACAGATACGCAGTATTTT. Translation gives CASSFGPNTDTQYF. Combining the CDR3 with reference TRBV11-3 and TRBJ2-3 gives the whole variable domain EAGVVQSPRYKIIEKKQPVAFWCNPISGHNTLYWYLQNLGQGPELLIRYENEEAVDDSQLPKDRFSAERLKGVDSTLKIQPAELGDSAVYLCASSFGPNTDTQYFGPGTRLTVL.

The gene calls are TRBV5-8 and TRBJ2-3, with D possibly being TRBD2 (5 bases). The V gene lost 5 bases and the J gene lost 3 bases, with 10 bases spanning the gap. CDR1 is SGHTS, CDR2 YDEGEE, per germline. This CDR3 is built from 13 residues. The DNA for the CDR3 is TGTGCCAGCAGAAGCACGGGAACAGATACGCAGTATTTT. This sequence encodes CASRSTGTDTQYF.